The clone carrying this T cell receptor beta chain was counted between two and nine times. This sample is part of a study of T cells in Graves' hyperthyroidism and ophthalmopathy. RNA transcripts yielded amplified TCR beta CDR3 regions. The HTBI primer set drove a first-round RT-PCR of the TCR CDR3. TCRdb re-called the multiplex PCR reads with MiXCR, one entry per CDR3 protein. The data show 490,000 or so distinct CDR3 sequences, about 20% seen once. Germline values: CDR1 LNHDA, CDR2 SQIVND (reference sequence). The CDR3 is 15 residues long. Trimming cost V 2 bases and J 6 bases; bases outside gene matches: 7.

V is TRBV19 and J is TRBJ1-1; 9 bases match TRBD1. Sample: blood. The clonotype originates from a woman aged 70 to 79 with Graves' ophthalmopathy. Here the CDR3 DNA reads TGTGCCAGTAGTATATCGGGACAGGGAAGGGCTGAAGCTTTCTTT. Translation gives CASSISGQGRAEAFF.